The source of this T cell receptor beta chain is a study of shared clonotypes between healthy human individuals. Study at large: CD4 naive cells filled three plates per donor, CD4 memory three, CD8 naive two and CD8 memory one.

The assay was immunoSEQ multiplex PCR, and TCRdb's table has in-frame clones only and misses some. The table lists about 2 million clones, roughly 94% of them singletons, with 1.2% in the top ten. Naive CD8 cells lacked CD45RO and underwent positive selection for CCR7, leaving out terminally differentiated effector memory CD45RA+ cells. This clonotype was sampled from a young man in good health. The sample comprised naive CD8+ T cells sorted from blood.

The CDR3 loop reads CASSTHSSLGLSSYEQYF. CDR3 coding DNA: TGTGCCAGCAGCACACACAGTTCCCTGGGTCTGAGCTCCTACGAGCAGTACTTC. The chain is built from TRBV7-2 and TRBJ2-7; no clear D gene. There are 18 residues in the CDR3. V lost 5 bases, J lost 0 bases, and 23 bases lay in between. In germline, CDR1 is SGHTA, CDR2 FQGNSA. Variable domain in full (rest from reference TRBV7-2 and TRBJ2-7): GAGVSQSPSNKVTEKGKDVELRCDPISGHTALYWYRQSLGQGLEFLIYFQGNSAPDKSGLPSDRFSAERTGGSVSTLTIQRTQQEDSAVYLCASSTHSSLGLSSYEQYFGPGTRLTVT.